Many counts were recorded for the clone carrying this T cell receptor (beta chain). Germline-derived CDR1 and CDR2 are SGHTA and FQGTGA. The CDR3 has 18 residues. The V and J ends lost 5 bases and 0 bases, in that order; junction bases with no gene match: 14. This specimen comes from a study of T cell repertoires in cytomegalovirus infection. Each CDR3 protein gets one entry after TCRdb re-called the reads with MiXCR. Among around 94,000 distinct CDR3 sequences listed, approximately 16% were seen once. The clonotype was recovered from a human donor in good health (CMV status not recorded). Some clones in this sample may be carry-over from other donors' samples. Sequenced material: PBMCs. The V call is TRBV7-3, the J call TRBJ2-7, with 9 positions matching TRBD2. CDR3 nucleotide sequence: TGTGCCAGCAGCATTTCCGGGACTAGCATACCCCCCTCCTACGAGCAGTACTTC. Its translation: CASSISGTSIPPSYEQYF.